Shown below are 17 T cell receptor beta chains from a single sample sequenced in a study of blood T cells in healthy people across ages (dated by TCRdb to the mid-2010s). The library was made by 5' RACE. The data were produced on an Illumina HiSeq 2500. The second PCR ran for roughly 7 to 11 cycles and used a J-beta primer mix along with a sample-barcoded 5' primer. TCRdb itself trimmed the public reads at Q25 with fastp, ran MiXCR and retained productive beta chains. Every CDR3 protein is listed once, alongside the most common genes and DNA of its rows. The sample profile shows about 690,000 distinct CDR3 sequences; around two fifths of them were found once. The top ten clones comprise roughly 30% of the sample. Specimen: blood. The receptors stem from a man of 80 years or more in good health.

This clonotype came up a few times. The chain combines TRBV5-1 with TRBJ2-3, with a weak D call TRBD1 (5 bases). This CDR3 is 15 amino acids long. Germline CDR1 reads SGHRS; CDR2 reads YFSETQ. Trimming cost V 4 bases and J 0 bases, with 12 bases left between them. DNA for the CDR3: TGCGCCAGCAGCCCGACAGACCGTAGCACAGATACGCAGTATTTT. Encoded protein: CASSPTDRSTDTQYF.

Comment on this clonotype: Compared with germline, one end of the junction differs, possibly owing to a read error. This rearrangement joins TRBV24-1 to TRBJ2-5; perhaps TRBD1 as D (5 bases). CDR1 is KGHDR, CDR2 SFDVKD, per germline. This CDR3 comprises 15 residues. CDR3 sequence: CATSDSGQSQGTQYF. CDR3 nucleotide sequence: TGTGCCACCAGTGATTCAGGACAATCCCAAGGGACCCAGTACTTC.

The chain has TRBV20-1 and TRBJ2-7, with D possibly matching TRBD1 (6 bases). Germline V gene data show CDR1 as DFQATT and CDR2 as SNEGSKA (reference sequence). The V and J ends lost 5 bases and 3 bases respectively, with 17 bases between them. This CDR3 spans 14 amino acids. The CDR3 DNA sequence: TGCAGTGCTTCCACCGGGACAAACTTCTACGAGCAGTACTTC. Protein product: CSASTGTNFYEQYF.

This clonotype was picked up many times. This chain connects TRBV7-9 to TRBJ2-1, with D possibly matching TRBD1 (5 bases). Trimming stripped 3 bases from V and 4 bases from J, with 13 bases between. CDR3 size: 15 residues. Per germline, CDR1 SEHNR and CDR2 FQNEAQ (reference sequence). The CDR3 sequence: CASSFRQGEYNEQFF. The CDR3 DNA reads as TGTGCCAGCAGCTTCCGACAAGGGGAATACAATGAGCAGTTCTTC.

This clonotype was observed at least ten times. The V and J genes are TRBV29-1 and TRBJ2-7, with D unresolved. This CDR3 spans 12 amino acids. Germline CDR1 SQVTM, CDR2 ANQGSEA. The ends were cut back, 5 bases at V and 5 bases at J, with 13 bases in the middle. The CDR3: CSVRVGRNEQYF. DNA for the CDR3: TGCAGCGTTCGAGTAGGGCGGAACGAGCAGTACTTC.

The CDR3 nucleotides are TGCGCCAGCAGCTTAACCCCAGGGGGTGAGATGGAGACCCAGTACTTC. As protein: CASSLTPGGEMETQYF. V and J are TRBV5-1 and TRBJ2-5; 7 bases are shared with TRBD1. The trim removed 2 bases at V and 5 bases at J, leaving 12 bases unmatched. Germline CDR1 SGHRS, CDR2 YFSETQ. The CDR3 length is 16 residues.

This clonotype was counted between two and nine times. J is TRBJ2-1 and V is TRBV20-1, with 9 nucleotides matching TRBD2. Germline loops: CDR1 DFQATT, CDR2 SNEGSKA (reference sequence). The CDR3 is 14 residues long. V was pared by 5 bases and J by 0 bases, with 2 bases of the junction left unmatched. This CDR3 reads CSAYSGSSYNEQFF. The CDR3 DNA follows: TGCAGTGCTTATAGCGGGAGCTCCTACAATGAGCAGTTCTTC.

This clonotype was detected only a few times. The rearrangement joins TRBV20-1 to TRBJ2-7, with 8 bases fitting TRBD2. The ends lost 5 bases at V and 1 base at J; junction bases unmatched: 7. Germline-derived CDR1 and CDR2 are DFQATT and SNEGSKA (reference sequence). This CDR3 spans 14 amino acids. The CDR3: CSAGSGRGSYEQYF. The CDR3 bases are TGCAGTGCTGGAAGCGGGAGAGGATCCTACGAGCAGTACTTC.

This clonotype showed up just a few times. V is TRBV24-1 and J is TRBJ2-3; 9 nucleotides match TRBD1. The CDR3 covers 16 residues. CDR1 and CDR2 from the germline V gene are KGHDR and SFDVKD. The J segment lost 3 bases and the V segment lost 6 bases, leaving 9 bases of the junction unmatched. The CDR3 loop is CATSSSPGTGTDTQYF. The CDR3 DNA reads TGTGCCACCAGTAGTTCACCCGGGACAGGGACAGATACGCAGTATTTT.

J is TRBJ1-1 and V is TRBV6-5, with 7 bases matching TRBD1. Germline V CDR1 and CDR2: MNHEY, SVGAGI. This CDR3 has 14 residues. The ends lost 6 bases at V and 1 base at J; junction bases unmatched: 5. The CDR3 coding sequence is TGTGCCAGCAGATACCAGGGGGGGAACACTGAAGCTTTCTTT. Protein: CASRYQGGNTEAFF.

The chain uses TRBV9 and TRBJ1-2, with D possibly TRBD1 on 6 matching bases. The CDR3 spans 14 residues. V lost 1 base and J lost 3, with 10 bases in between. Per the germline V gene, CDR1 is SGDLS and CDR2 is YYNGEE. The CDR3 sequence is CASSVNRDDYGYTF. Written as DNA, the CDR3 is TGTGCCAGCAGCGTAAACAGGGATGACTATGGCTACACCTTC.

This clonotype was picked up many times. The chain employs TRBV2 and TRBJ1-5, with a weak D call TRBD1 (5 bases). Per germline, CDR1 SNHLY and CDR2 FYNNEI. With 6 bases removed from V and 7 bases from J, the gap between germline ends came to 13 bases. CDR3 size: 13 residues. CDR3 loop: CASSGRGLQPQHF. The CDR3 nucleotides read TGTGCCAGCAGCGGGAGGGGACTCCAGCCCCAGCATTTT.

The CDR3 is CSAYRDRAPYEQYF. The CDR3 DNA reads TGCAGCGCTTACCGGGACAGGGCTCCCTACGAGCAGTACTTC. The chain couples TRBV29-1 to TRBJ2-7, with TRBD1 matching 9 bases. CDR1 is SQVTM and CDR2 is ANQGSEA in the germline V gene. With V trimmed by 7 bases and J by 2 bases, 9 bases remained unmatched. CDR3 size: 14 residues.

A remark on this clonotype: A junction boundary mismatches the germline segment, possibly from a read error. The V gene is TRBV7-9, the J gene TRBJ2-1, with a possible D match to TRBD1 (5 bases). CDR3 length equals 15 residues. Germline V gene lookup returns CDR1 SEHNR and CDR2 FQNEAQ (reference sequence). The CDR3 region has the DNA TGTGCCAGCAGCTTTCGGCAGGGATCCTCCAATGAGCAGTTCTTC. As protein: CASSFRQGSSNEQFF.

In nucleotides, the CDR3 is TGCAGTGCTAGAGATTTGCAGGGCGCCCACTACGAGCAGTACTTC. It translates to CSARDLQGAHYEQYF. The J gene is TRBJ2-5, the V gene TRBV20-1; maybe TRBD1 (5 bases). The assigned J gene may be wrong: the sequence end matches TRBJ2-7 better. The CDR3 is made up of 15 amino acids. CDR1 and CDR2 from the germline V gene are DFQATT and SNEGSKA (reference sequence).

Remarks on this clonotype: This may arise from a read error, as a much more abundant clone is one base away. V and J are TRBV6-2 or TRBV6-3 and TRBJ1-1; no definite D call. The germline gives CDR1 MNHEY, CDR2 SVGEGT. The CDR3 totals 13 residues. Trimming stripped 8 bases from V and 1 base from J, with 11 bases between. CDR3 DNA: TGTGCCAGCCACGGGAGACCGAACACTGAAGCTTTCTTT. This sequence encodes CASHGRPNTEAFF.

In its sample, this clonotype was seen a few times. The rearrangement links TRBV9 to TRBJ2-1, with 7 bases that match TRBD1. CDR1 SGDLS and CDR2 YYNGEE come from the germline V gene. The CDR3 spans 15 residues. V lost 0 bases and J lost 5; bases outside the gene matches: 5. The CDR3 DNA reads as TGTGCCAGCAGCGTAGGACAGGGCAGCAACAATGAGCAGTTCTTC. This gives the protein CASSVGQGSNNEQFF. The full variable domain, in which reference TRBV9 and TRBJ2-1 provide the parts outside the CDR3, is DSGVTQTPKHLITATGQRVTLRCSPRSGDLSVYWYQQSLDQGLQFLIQYYNGEERAKGNILERFSAQQFPDLHSELNLSSLELGDSALYFCASSVGQGSNNEQFFGPGTRLTVL.